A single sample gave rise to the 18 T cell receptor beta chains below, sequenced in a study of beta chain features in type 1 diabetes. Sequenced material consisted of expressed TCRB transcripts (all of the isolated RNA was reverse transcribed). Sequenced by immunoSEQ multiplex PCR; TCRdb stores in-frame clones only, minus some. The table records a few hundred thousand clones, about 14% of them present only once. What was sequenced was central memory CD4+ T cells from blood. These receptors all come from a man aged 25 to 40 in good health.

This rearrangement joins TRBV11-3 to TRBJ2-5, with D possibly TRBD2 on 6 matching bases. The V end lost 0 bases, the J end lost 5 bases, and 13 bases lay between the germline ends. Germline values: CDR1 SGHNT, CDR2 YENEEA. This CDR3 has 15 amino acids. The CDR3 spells CASSLDRRVLETQYF. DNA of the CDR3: TGTGCCAGCAGCTTAGATCGGAGGGTCCTGGAGACCCAGTACTTC.

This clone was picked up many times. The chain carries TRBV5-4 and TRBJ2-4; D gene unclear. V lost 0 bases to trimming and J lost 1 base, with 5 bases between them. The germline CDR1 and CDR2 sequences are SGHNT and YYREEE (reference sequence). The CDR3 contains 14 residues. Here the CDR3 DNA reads TGTGCCAGCAGCTTGGTGGGGGCCAAAAACATTCAGTACTTC. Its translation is CASSLVGAKNIQYF.

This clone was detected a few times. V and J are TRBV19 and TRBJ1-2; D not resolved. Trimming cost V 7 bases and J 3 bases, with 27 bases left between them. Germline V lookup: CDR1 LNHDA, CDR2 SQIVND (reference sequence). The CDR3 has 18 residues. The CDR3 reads CASKDSFHTTGRDYGYTF. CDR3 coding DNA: TGTGCCAGTAAGGATTCGTTCCATACCACTGGGAGGGACTATGGCTACACCTTC.

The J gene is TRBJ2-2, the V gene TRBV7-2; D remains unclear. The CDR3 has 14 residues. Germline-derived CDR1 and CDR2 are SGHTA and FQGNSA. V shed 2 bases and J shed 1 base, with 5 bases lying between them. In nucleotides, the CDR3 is TGTGCCAGCAGCTTAAAACAGAACACCGGGGAGCTGTTTTTT. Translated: CASSLKQNTGELFF.

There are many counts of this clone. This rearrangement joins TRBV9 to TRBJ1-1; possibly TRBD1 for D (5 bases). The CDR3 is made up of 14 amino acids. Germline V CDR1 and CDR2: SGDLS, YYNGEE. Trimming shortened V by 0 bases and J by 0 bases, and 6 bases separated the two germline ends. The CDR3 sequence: CASSVDRLNTEAFF. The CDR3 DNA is TGTGCCAGCAGCGTAGACAGGTTGAACACTGAAGCTTTCTTT.

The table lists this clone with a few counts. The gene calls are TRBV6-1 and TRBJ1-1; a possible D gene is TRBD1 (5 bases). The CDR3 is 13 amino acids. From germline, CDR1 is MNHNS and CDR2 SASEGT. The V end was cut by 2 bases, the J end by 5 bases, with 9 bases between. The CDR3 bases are TGTGCCAGCAGTGAAATCCGGGGGACTGAAGCTTTCTTT. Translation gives CASSEIRGTEAFF.

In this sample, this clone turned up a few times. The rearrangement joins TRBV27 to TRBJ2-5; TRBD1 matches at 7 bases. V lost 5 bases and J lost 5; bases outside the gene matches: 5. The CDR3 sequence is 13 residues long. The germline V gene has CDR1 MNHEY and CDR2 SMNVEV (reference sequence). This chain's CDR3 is CASSRGHRETQYF. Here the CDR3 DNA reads TGTGCCAGCAGTAGGGGGCATCGGGAGACCCAGTACTTC.

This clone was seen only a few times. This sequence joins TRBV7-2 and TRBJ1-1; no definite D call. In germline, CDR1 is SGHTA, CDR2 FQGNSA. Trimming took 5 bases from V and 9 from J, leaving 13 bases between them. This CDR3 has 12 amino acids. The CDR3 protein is CASSPRVEKAFF. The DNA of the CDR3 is TGTGCCAGCAGCCCCCGGGTCGAGAAAGCTTTCTTT.

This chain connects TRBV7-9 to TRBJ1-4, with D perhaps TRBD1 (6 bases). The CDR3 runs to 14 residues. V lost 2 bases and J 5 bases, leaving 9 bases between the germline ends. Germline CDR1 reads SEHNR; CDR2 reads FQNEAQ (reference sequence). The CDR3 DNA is TGTGCCAGCAGCTTATCCGACAGGAATGAAAAACTGTTTTTT. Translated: CASSLSDRNEKLFF.

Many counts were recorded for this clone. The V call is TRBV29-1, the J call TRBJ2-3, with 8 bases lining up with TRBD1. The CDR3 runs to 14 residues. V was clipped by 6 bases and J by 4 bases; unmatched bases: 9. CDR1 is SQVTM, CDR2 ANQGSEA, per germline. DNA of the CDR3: TGCAGCGTAGAGCAGGGGGCTAGTGCAGATACGCAGTATTTT. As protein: CSVEQGASADTQYF.

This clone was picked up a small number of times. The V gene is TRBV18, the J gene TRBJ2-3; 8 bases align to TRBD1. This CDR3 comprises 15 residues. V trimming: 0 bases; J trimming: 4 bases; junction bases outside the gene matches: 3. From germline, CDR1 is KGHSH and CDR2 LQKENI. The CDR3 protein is CASSPPTGAADTQYF. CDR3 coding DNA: TGTGCCAGCTCACCACCGACAGGGGCCGCAGATACGCAGTATTTT.

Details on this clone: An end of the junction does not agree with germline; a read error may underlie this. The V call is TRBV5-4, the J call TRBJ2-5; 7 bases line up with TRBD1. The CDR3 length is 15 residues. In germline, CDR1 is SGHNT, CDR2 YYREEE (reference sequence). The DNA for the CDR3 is TGTACCAGCAGCGCCCGACAGGGCCCATCGGAGACCCAGTACTTC. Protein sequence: CTSSARQGPSETQYF.

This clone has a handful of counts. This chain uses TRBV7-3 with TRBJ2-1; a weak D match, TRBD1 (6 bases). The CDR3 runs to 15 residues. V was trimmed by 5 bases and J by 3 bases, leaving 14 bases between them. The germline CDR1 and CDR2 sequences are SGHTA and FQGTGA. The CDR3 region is CASSPQTGYYNEQFF. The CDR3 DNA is TGTGCCAGCAGCCCGCAAACAGGGTACTACAATGAGCAGTTCTTC.

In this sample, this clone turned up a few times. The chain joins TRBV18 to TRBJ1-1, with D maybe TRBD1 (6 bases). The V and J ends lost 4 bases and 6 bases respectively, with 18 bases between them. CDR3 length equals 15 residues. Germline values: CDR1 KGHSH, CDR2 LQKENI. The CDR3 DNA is TGTGCCAGCTCACGCGCCCAGGGGAAGGTTTCTGAAGCTTTCTTT. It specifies CASSRAQGKVSEAFF.

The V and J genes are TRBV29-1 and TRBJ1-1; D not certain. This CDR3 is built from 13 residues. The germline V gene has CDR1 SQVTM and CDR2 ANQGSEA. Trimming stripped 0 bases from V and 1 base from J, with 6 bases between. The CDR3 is CSVEDLRNTEAFF. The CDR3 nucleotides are TGCAGCGTTGAAGATCTCAGGAACACTGAAGCTTTCTTT.

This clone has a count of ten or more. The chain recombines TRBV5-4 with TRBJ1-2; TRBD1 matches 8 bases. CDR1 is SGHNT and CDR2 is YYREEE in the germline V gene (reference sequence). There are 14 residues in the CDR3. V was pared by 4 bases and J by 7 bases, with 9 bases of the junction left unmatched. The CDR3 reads CASSLGQAEGGYTF. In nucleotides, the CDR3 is TGTGCCAGCAGCCTGGGACAGGCCGAGGGTGGCTACACCTTC.

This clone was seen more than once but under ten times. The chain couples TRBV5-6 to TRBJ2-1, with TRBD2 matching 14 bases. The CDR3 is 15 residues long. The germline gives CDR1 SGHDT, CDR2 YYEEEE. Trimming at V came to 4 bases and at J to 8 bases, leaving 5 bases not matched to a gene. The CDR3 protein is CASSRGLAGEYEQFF. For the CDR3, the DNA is TGTGCCAGCAGCCGGGGACTAGCGGGAGAATATGAGCAGTTCTTC. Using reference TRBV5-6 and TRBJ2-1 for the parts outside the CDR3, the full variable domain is DAGVTQSPTHLIKTRGQQVTLRCSPKSGHDTVSWYQQALGQGPQFIFQYYEEEERQRGNFPDRFSGHQFPNYSSELNVNALLLGDSALYLCASSRGLAGEYEQFFGPGTRLTVL.

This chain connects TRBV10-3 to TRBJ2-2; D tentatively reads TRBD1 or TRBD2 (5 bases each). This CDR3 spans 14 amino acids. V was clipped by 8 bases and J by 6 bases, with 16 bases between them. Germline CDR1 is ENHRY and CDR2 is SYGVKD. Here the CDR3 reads CAIRRVREAGELFF. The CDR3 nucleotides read TGTGCCATCCGCAGGGTTCGGGAAGCCGGGGAGCTGTTTTTT.